This TCR beta chain appears in the sequencing data of a study of T cell repertoires in cytomegalovirus infection. Background on the study: Based on public TCR beta signatures, there were indications of CMV infection and of a matching HLA type.

Each CDR3 protein is one row after TCRdb ran MiXCR on the reads. The profile covers some 220,000 distinct CDR3 sequences, with about 39% appearing a single time and approximately 60% taken by the ten largest. This clonotype was detected only a few times. No antigen is known for it. Trimming at V came to 6 bases and at J to 6 bases, leaving 10 bases not matched to a gene. The CDR3 covers 14 residues. Germline CDR1 is MNHEY and CDR2 is SVGAGI. Whole-study results and caveats: Summed frequency of public TCR beta families distinguished CMV carriers with the relevant HLA. HLA-C-restricted CMV-specific TCR beta clonotypes prevailed in the ex vivo response.

The source material was CD8+ T cells from cultured PBMCs, sampled from culture after CMV antigen stimulation. The sequence came from a human donor in good health (CMV status not recorded). Some clones in this sample may be carry-over from other donors' samples. The chain has TRBV6-5 and TRBJ2-5; 7 bases line up with TRBD1. CDR3 in DNA: TGTGCCAGCAGCACCGCAGGGGGTCGAAAGACCCAGTACTTC. Encoded protein: CASSTAGGRKTQYF.